The 9 T cell receptor beta chains below come from one sample, sequenced in a study of monozygotic twins with inflammatory bowel disease. TCRdb reanalyzed the 5' RACE reads and collapses them to one entry per CDR3 protein, without DNA. Its listing shows about 160,000 distinct CDR3 sequences. The sequenced sample was blood. These receptors were taken from a human donor with ulcerative colitis or Crohn's disease, or a healthy co-twin of an affected twin (not recorded which).

The rearrangement uses TRBV5-4 and TRBJ2-1; as DNA is missing, the TRBD2 call by TCRdb cannot be tested. CDR3 size: 16 residues. The germline V gene encodes CDR1 SGHNT and CDR2 YYREEE (reference sequence). The CDR3 is CASSSGLTISYNEQFF.

The rearrangement uses TRBV5-4 and TRBJ2-1; TCRdb gives TRBD2 as the D gene, but with no DNA this cannot be confirmed. This CDR3 contains 14 residues. The germline V gene encodes CDR1 SGHNT and CDR2 YYREEE (reference sequence). CDR3 protein: CASSWDREDNEQFF.

The V gene is TRBV7-2, the J gene TRBJ1-1; TCRdb outputs TRBD1, but without DNA this stays unchecked. The CDR3 is made up of 15 amino acids. Germline V CDR1 and CDR2: SGHTA, FQGNSA. The chain's CDR3 is CASSPDPDLNTEAFF. The whole variable domain, remainder taken from reference TRBV7-2 and TRBJ1-1, is GAGVSQSPSNKVTEKGKDVELRCDPISGHTALYWYRQSLGQGLEFLIYFQGNSAPDKSGLPSDRFSAERTGGSVSTLTIQRTQQEDSAVYLCASSPDPDLNTEAFFGQGTRLTVV.

The chain has TRBV12-3 or TRBV12-4 and TRBJ2-3. This CDR3 region has 14 residues. The CDR3 reads CASKLAESTDTQYF.

The rearrangement joins TRBV5-1 to TRBJ2-6. The CDR3 runs to 17 residues. The germline CDR1 and CDR2 sequences are SGHRS and YFSETQ. The CDR3 reads CASSLANQGSGANVLTF.

The V gene is TRBV30, the J gene TRBJ2-6. Germline CDR1 reads GTSNPN; CDR2 reads SVGIG (reference sequence). The CDR3 covers 18 residues. CDR3 in amino acids: CAWSVGLIRISGANVLTF.

The chain combines TRBV12-3 or TRBV12-4 with TRBJ2-7. The CDR3 is 13 amino acids. This CDR3 is CASSLVQLNEQYF.

V is TRBV6-5 and J is TRBJ2-1; checking the TCRdb D call of TRBD1 is not possible without DNA. Germline values: CDR1 MNHEY, CDR2 SVGAGI. This CDR3 spans 14 amino acids. This CDR3 reads CASSYGTAYNEQFF.

This chain connects TRBV6-5 to TRBJ1-6; TCRdb's assignment of TRBD1 cannot be checked, as there is no DNA. CDR3 length: 12 residues. Per germline, CDR1 MNHEY and CDR2 SVGAGI. CDR3 loop: CASRKGGSPLHF.